This T cell receptor beta chain was sequenced for a study of shared clonotypes between healthy human individuals. The length of the CDR3 is 16 residues. Deletions cut 0 bases from V and 7 bases from J, with 16 bases between. Germline V gene lookup returns CDR1 LGHNA and CDR2 YSLEER. General study findings and limits: Clonotypes not shared had lower generation probabilities than those common to all four donors.

As for this clone: The antigen is unknown.

Clones were sequenced by immunoSEQ multiplex PCR, and TCRdb holds only the in-frame ones, with some missing. This table has 300,000 or so clones, 74% appearing once. The chain links TRBV4-3 to TRBJ2-1; D is perhaps TRBD2 (5 bases). This clonotype originated in a man aged 30-40 years in good health. The source material was memory CD4+ T cells sorted from blood. Subset given: CD45RA-negative fraction. CDR3 sequence (DNA): TGCGCCAGCAGCCAAGACCGGCGACGCGAGGGTAATGAGCAGTTCTTC. It specifies CASSQDRRREGNEQFF.